The clone carrying this TCR beta chain was observed many times. Its antigen is unidentified. This record comes from a study of T cells in Graves' hyperthyroidism and ophthalmopathy. Researchers barred patients who had uncontrolled infection, other autoimmune disease, pregnancy or lactation. General study points: Before onset, by a median of around 6.1 months, the model predicted ophthalmopathy. In the blood, most expanded thyroid clonotypes above 0.001 appeared as well.

Germline CDR1 and CDR2: MNHEY and SMNVEV (reference sequence). V lost 7 bases to trimming and J lost 3 bases, with 16 bases between them. The CDR3 has 15 residues. Researchers took RNA transcripts and amplified the TCR beta CDR3 regions from them. The study used the HTBI primer set for a first-round RT-PCR of the TCR CDR3. Each CDR3 protein gets one entry after TCRdb re-called the multiplex PCR reads with MiXCR. In the table there are hundreds of thousands of distinct CDR3 sequences, around 15% of which are singletons. This TCR derives from a woman aged 50 to 60 with Graves' ophthalmopathy. Sequences were obtained from blood. The chain combines TRBV27 with TRBJ2-1; no reliable D call. CDR3 sequence: CASKPRARNYNEQFF. The DNA of the CDR3 is TGTGCCAGCAAACCCCGCGCCCGAAACTACAATGAGCAGTTCTTC.